The 8 T cell receptor beta chains below were found in one sample sequenced in a study of Graves' ophthalmopathy and Graves' hyperthyroidism. Amplification targeted the TCR beta CDR3 regions, with RNA transcripts as the source material. HTBI primers served in a first-round RT-PCR, which a second-round multiplex PCR followed. TCRdb reprocessed the multiplex PCR reads with MiXCR, giving one entry per CDR3 protein. The sample has just over 400,000 distinct CDR3 sequences; 20% to 25% are singletons. The sequenced sample was peripheral blood. The source is a young woman with stable Graves' hyperthyroidism.

In this sample, this clonotype turned up a few times. A much larger clone differs by one base, so this may be a read error. The genes are TRBV2 and TRBJ1-1; D unresolved. CDR3 length: 10 residues. Per the germline V gene, CDR1 is SNHLY and CDR2 is FYNNEI. CDR3 sequence: CASRVKEACF. CDR3 DNA sequence: TGTGCCAGCAGGGTGAAGGAAGCTTGCTTT.

In DNA form, the CDR3 reads TGTGCCTGGAGCCCCAGGCGAAACTACGAGCAGTACTTC. Translating gives CAWSPRRNYEQYF. The chain employs TRBV30 and TRBJ2-7; D unclear. CDR3 length: 13 amino acids. Germline V lookup: CDR1 GTSNPN, CDR2 SVGIG (reference sequence). V was cut by 3 bases and J by 3 bases, with 12 bases left in between.

This clonotype was counted many times. This chain uses TRBV6-5 with TRBJ1-2, with D perhaps TRBD1 (6 bases). CDR1 and CDR2 (germline): MNHEY, SVGAGI. The V and J ends lost 0 bases and 5 bases respectively, with 10 bases between them. CDR3 length equals 14 residues. This CDR3 reads CASSYSDRLYGYTF. Here the CDR3 DNA reads TGTGCCAGCAGTTACTCGGACAGATTATATGGCTACACCTTC.

This clonotype has just a few counts. CDR3 sequence: CSASAPSGRPNTGELFF. The CDR3 nucleotides read TGCAGTGCTAGCGCGCCTAGCGGGAGGCCCAACACCGGGGAGCTGTTTTTT. The chain recombines TRBV20-1 with TRBJ2-2; 11 nucleotides line up with TRBD2. The V segment lost 3 bases and the J segment 2 bases; nucleotides outside the gene matches: 8. This CDR3 has 17 amino acids. CDR1 is DFQATT and CDR2 is SNEGSKA in the germline V gene (reference sequence).

The chain carries TRBV3-1 and TRBJ2-5; TRBD2 matches at 10 bases. Germline values: CDR1 LGHDT, CDR2 YNNKEL (reference sequence). Unmatched junction bases numbered 10, after V lost 4 bases and J lost 5 bases. The CDR3 has 16 amino acids. CDR3 loop: CASSRLAGEMDETQYF. The DNA of the CDR3 is TGTGCCAGCAGCCGTCTAGCGGGGGAGATGGACGAGACCCAGTACTTC.

This clonotype has ten or more counts. The J gene is TRBJ2-7, the V gene TRBV25-1, with 9 nucleotides matching TRBD1. After removal of 6 bases from V and 3 bases from J, the junction contained 18 bases not matched to a gene. Germline loops: CDR1 MGHDK, CDR2 SYGVNS. The CDR3 length is 18 residues. This CDR3 reads CASSQTSRAGTGNYEQYF. In DNA, the CDR3 is TGTGCCAGCAGCCAAACATCCAGGGCCGGGACAGGGAACTACGAGCAGTACTTC.

This clonotype was picked up many times. The chain links TRBV13 to TRBJ1-6; D uncertain. Trimming took 1 base from V and 5 from J, leaving 9 bases between them. Looked up from germline, CDR1 is PRHDT and CDR2 is FYEKMQ (reference sequence). The CDR3 runs 15 residues. CDR3 DNA: TGTGCCAGCAGCTTAGAGGGCGGGAATAATTCACCCCTCCACTTT. It specifies CASSLEGGNNSPLHF. Full variable domain (rest looked up from reference TRBV13 and TRBJ1-6): AAGVIQSPRHLIKEKRETATLKCYPIPRHDTVYWYQQGPGQDPQFLISFYEKMQSDKGSIPDRFSAQQFSDYHSELNMSSLELGDSALYFCASSLEGGNNSPLHFGNGTRLTVT.

The chain is built from TRBV19 and TRBJ1-2; 9 bases fit TRBD1. The CDR3 length is 14 residues. The V segment lost 3 bases and the J segment 7 bases; nucleotides outside the gene matches: 6. Germline lookup yields CDR1 LNHDA and CDR2 SQIVND (reference sequence). The CDR3 region has the DNA TGTGCCAGTAGTATTGTGACAGGGGGACGTGGCTACACCTTC. This codes for CASSIVTGGRGYTF.